A single sample is the source of the 20 T cell receptor beta chains below, sequenced in a study of PD-L1 blockade in urothelial cancer. Clones were sequenced by immunoSEQ multiplex PCR, and TCRdb holds only the in-frame ones, with some missing. The repertoire holds more than 40,000 clones, with about 88% as singletons. The sequencing here drew on PBMCs, taken around atezolizumab (anti-PD-L1) treatment. All receptors derive from a woman between 55 and 75 years old with urothelial cancer.

V is TRBV18 and J is TRBJ1-3; D is uncertain. Trimming removed 6 bases from V and 3 bases from J, with 9 bases in between. This CDR3 contains 13 residues. Germline V gene lookup returns CDR1 KGHSH and CDR2 LQKENI. The CDR3 sequence: CASSTGIGNTIYF. CDR3 DNA: TGTGCCAGCTCCACGGGGATTGGAAACACCATATATTTT.

The rearrangement uses TRBV5-6 and TRBJ1-4; D is undetermined. This CDR3 region has 13 residues. V was clipped by 4 bases and J by 6 bases, with 10 bases between them. Germline assignment: CDR1 SGHDT and CDR2 YYEEEE. The CDR3 sequence: CASSPIFDEKLFF. The DNA of the CDR3 is TGTGCCAGCAGCCCCATTTTTGATGAAAAACTGTTTTTT.

As DNA, the CDR3 is TGTGCCAGCAGCGGGGGGGGGCGCCCACGACGGGGCTACACCTTC. Translated: CASSGGGRPRRGYTF. This chain uses TRBV7-2 with TRBJ1-2, with D perhaps matching TRBD1 (6 bases). CDR3 size: 15 residues. Germline CDR1 and CDR2: SGHTA and FQGNSA. V shed 5 bases and J shed 8 bases, with 21 bases lying between them.

The chain joins TRBV19 to TRBJ2-1; 13 bases align to TRBD2. Per germline, CDR1 LNHDA and CDR2 SQIVND (reference sequence). The CDR3 is 18 residues long. V shed 5 bases, J shed 0 bases, and the junction held 7 bases outside the gene matches. The CDR3: CASSPGTSGASSYNEQFF. As DNA, the CDR3 is TGTGCCAGTAGTCCCGGGACTAGCGGGGCCAGCTCCTACAATGAGCAGTTCTTC.

The rearrangement uses TRBV6-6 and TRBJ2-3; 9 positions agree with TRBD1. With V trimmed by 2 bases and J by 5 bases, 8 bases remained unmatched. The germline V gene has CDR1 MNHNY and CDR2 SVGAGI (reference sequence). There are 16 residues in the CDR3. This CDR3 reads CASSYPDRGGLDTQYF. The CDR3 bases are TGTGCCAGCAGTTACCCCGACAGGGGGGGGTTAGATACGCAGTATTTT.

The rearrangement links TRBV5-1 to TRBJ2-7; possible D gene TRBD1, 6 bases. V lost 2 bases and J 5 bases, leaving 14 bases between the germline ends. This CDR3 region has 14 residues. The germline V gene encodes CDR1 SGHRS and CDR2 YFSETQ. The CDR3, as DNA: TGCGCCAGCAGCTTCGTAGCAGGGGTCAACGAGCAGTACTTC. Translating gives CASSFVAGVNEQYF.

The rearrangement links TRBV18 to TRBJ2-1; D uncertain. Germline-derived CDR1 and CDR2 are KGHSH and LQKENI. V lost 2 bases and J lost 0, with 8 bases in between. CDR3 size: 15 residues. The CDR3 DNA follows: TGTGCCAGCTCACCAGTGGTAGCCTCCTACAATGAGCAGTTCTTC. It yields the protein CASSPVVASYNEQFF. The full variable domain, completed using reference TRBV18 and TRBJ2-1, is NAGVMQNPRHLVRRRGQEARLRCSPMKGHSHVYWYRQLPEEGLKFMVYLQKENIIDESGMPKERFSAEFPKEGPSILRIQQVVRGDSAAYFCASSPVVASYNEQFFGPGTRLTVL.

V gene TRBV5-4 combines with J gene TRBJ1-4; 8 bases fit TRBD1. CDR1 SGHNT and CDR2 YYREEE come from the germline V gene (reference sequence). This CDR3 has 14 residues. With 4 bases clipped from V and 8 bases from J, the junction kept 7 bases outside the gene matches. CDR3 amino acids: CASSTGQGGEKLFF. The CDR3 region has the DNA TGTGCCAGCAGCACAGGACAGGGCGGGGAAAAACTGTTTTTT.

The V and J genes are TRBV5-4 and TRBJ1-3, with D perhaps TRBD1 (5 bases). Germline V gene lookup returns CDR1 SGHNT and CDR2 YYREEE (reference sequence). CDR3 length equals 16 residues. V was shortened by 4 bases and J by 0 bases, with 14 bases between the two germline ends. DNA of the CDR3: TGTGCCAGCAGCGGACAAACAGTTAGCTCTGGAAACACCATATATTTT. It is translated as CASSGQTVSSGNTIYF.

V gene TRBV15 combines with J gene TRBJ1-1; D may be TRBD1 (5 bases). This CDR3 is built from 17 residues. The germline gives CDR1 LNHNV, CDR2 YYDKDF (reference sequence). Trimming cost V 0 bases and J 3 bases, with 17 bases left between them. This chain's CDR3 is CATSRDTTGVGYTEAFF. CDR3 in DNA: TGTGCCACCAGCAGAGATACAACGGGGGTTGGGTACACTGAAGCTTTCTTT. Drawing the rest from reference TRBV15 and TRBJ1-1, the complete variable domain is DAMVIQNPRYQVTQFGKPVTLSCSQTLNHNVMYWYQQKSSQAPKLLFHYYDKDFNNEADTPDNFQSRRPNTSFCFLDIRSPGLGDTAMYLCATSRDTTGVGYTEAFFGQGTRLTVV.

A few counts support this clone. This chain uses TRBV2 with TRBJ1-5; a weak D match, TRBD1 (5 bases). CDR1 and CDR2 from the germline V gene are SNHLY and FYNNEI. V was shortened by 6 bases and J by 5 bases, with 8 bases between the two germline ends. The CDR3 length is 12 residues. Here the CDR3 reads CASRGGDQPQHF. The CDR3, as DNA: TGTGCCAGCAGGGGAGGGGATCAGCCCCAGCATTTT. Looking up the rest from reference TRBV2 and TRBJ1-5 gives the full variable domain: EPEVTQTPSHQVTQMGQEVILRCVPISNHLYFYWYRQILGQKVEFLVSFYNNEISEKSEIFDDQFSVERPDGSNFTLKIRSTKLEDSAMYFCASRGGDQPQHFGDGTRLSIL.

This sequence joins TRBV7-2 and TRBJ2-4; the match to TRBD2 covers 13 bases. The CDR3 contains 16 residues. After removal of 3 bases from V and 7 bases from J, the junction contained 6 bases not matched to a gene. Germline CDR1 SGHTA, CDR2 FQGNSA. The CDR3 is CASSLGLAGLGNIQYF. The CDR3 DNA reads as TGTGCCAGCAGCTTGGGACTAGCGGGGCTGGGGAACATTCAGTACTTC.

This clone occurred once. CDR3 in amino acids: CASSYGAGLHEQYF. The CDR3 bases are TGTGCCAGCAGTTACGGGGCAGGGCTGCACGAGCAGTACTTC. The chain couples TRBV6-6 to TRBJ2-7, with D possibly being TRBD1 (5 bases). CDR1 MNHNY and CDR2 SVGAGI come from the germline V gene (reference sequence). The CDR3 contains 14 residues. V shed 2 bases and J shed 5 bases, with 13 bases lying between them.

The rearrangement joins TRBV7-9 to TRBJ1-6, with D maybe TRBD1 (5 bases). This CDR3 is 13 amino acids long. V was pared by 5 bases and J by 9 bases, with 11 bases between. Looked up from germline, CDR1 is SEHNR and CDR2 is FQNEAQ (reference sequence). The CDR3 reads CASSGTIGSPLHF. The CDR3 nucleotides read TGTGCCAGCAGCGGGACTATAGGTTCACCCCTCCACTTT.

The chain joins TRBV6-1 to TRBJ2-7; 10 bases are a match to TRBD1. In germline, CDR1 is MNHNS, CDR2 SASEGT. Germline trimming cut 4 bases from V and 5 bases from J; bases unmatched to any gene: 5. The CDR3 has 14 residues. The CDR3 sequence: CASSGRDRGHEQYF. DNA for the CDR3: TGTGCCAGCAGTGGCCGGGACAGGGGACACGAGCAGTACTTC.

The V and J genes are TRBV5-1 and TRBJ1-1, with D possibly matching TRBD1 (5 bases). Deletions cut 4 bases from V and 5 bases from J, with 18 bases between. Germline assignment: CDR1 SGHRS and CDR2 YFSETQ. This CDR3 region has 15 residues. The CDR3 loop reads CASSLGPVSGTEAFF. The DNA of the CDR3 is TGCGCCAGCAGCCTGGGACCGGTCTCGGGAACTGAAGCTTTCTTT.

The rearrangement joins TRBV5-5 to TRBJ2-7; TRBD2 agrees at 15 bases. The germline V gene encodes CDR1 SGHKS and CDR2 YYEKEE (reference sequence). Germline trimming cut 4 bases from V and 6 bases from J; bases unmatched to any gene: 8. This CDR3 is 16 amino acids long. The CDR3 DNA sequence: TGTGCCAGCAGCGGCGGGACTAGCGGGAGGCCCAGCGAGCAGTACTTC. Its translation is CASSGGTSGRPSEQYF.

The chain couples TRBV4-2 to TRBJ2-1, with 10 bases matching TRBD2. This CDR3 has 17 amino acids. The V segment lost 3 bases and the J segment 5 bases; nucleotides outside the gene matches: 10. The germline gives CDR1 LGHNA, CDR2 YNFKEQ. The CDR3 here is CASSHEKGLASHNEQFF. The CDR3 coding sequence is TGTGCCAGCAGCCACGAAAAGGGACTAGCGTCCCACAATGAGCAGTTCTTC.

V usage is TRBV9 and J usage is TRBJ2-7; 7 nucleotides align to TRBD2. Per germline, CDR1 SGDLS and CDR2 YYNGEE. Unmatched junction bases numbered 9, after V lost 4 bases and J lost 2 bases. This CDR3 is built from 15 residues. The CDR3 bases are TGTGCCAGCAGCCCCAGACTAGCCGTACCCTACGAGCAGTACTTC. Translation gives CASSPRLAVPYEQYF.

This chain uses TRBV5-4 with TRBJ2-2; TRBD2 matches at 7 bases. Per germline, CDR1 SGHNT and CDR2 YYREEE (reference sequence). V shed 3 bases and J 6 bases; nucleotides not matched to a gene: 8. This CDR3 has 15 amino acids. The CDR3 spells CASSSTSRFPGELFF. The CDR3 DNA is TGTGCCAGCAGCTCGACTAGCAGGTTTCCCGGGGAGCTGTTTTTT.